This TCR beta chain derives from a study of Graves' ophthalmopathy and Graves' hyperthyroidism. The wider study: Peripheral blood samples were taken at initial diagnosis, before any treatment.

Exclusion covered patients with other autoimmune diseases or uncontrolled infections (as well as pregnancy or lactation). The PBMCs originated from approximately 9.5 ml of fresh peripheral blood. The V gene end was trimmed by 4 bases and the J gene end by 4 bases; junction bases not matched to a gene: 7. Germline CDR1 is MNHEY and CDR2 is SVGEGT. The CDR3 sequence is 15 residues long. Investigators amplified TCR beta CDR3 regions from RNA transcripts. A first-round RT-PCR used HTBI primers, followed by a second-round multiplex PCR. TCRdb itself ran the multiplex PCR reads through MiXCR, one entry per CDR3 protein. The data hold almost 400,000 distinct CDR3 sequences, with around 16% observed a single time. Ten or more counts support this clonotype.

The V and J genes are TRBV6-2 or TRBV6-3 and TRBJ2-4, with 7 bases aligning to TRBD1. Sequences were obtained from peripheral blood. This clonotype originated in a young woman with Graves' ophthalmopathy. CDR3 sequence reads: CASSWGRGRKNIQYF. CDR3 DNA: TGTGCCAGCAGTTGGGGCAGGGGGAGAAAAAACATTCAGTACTTC.